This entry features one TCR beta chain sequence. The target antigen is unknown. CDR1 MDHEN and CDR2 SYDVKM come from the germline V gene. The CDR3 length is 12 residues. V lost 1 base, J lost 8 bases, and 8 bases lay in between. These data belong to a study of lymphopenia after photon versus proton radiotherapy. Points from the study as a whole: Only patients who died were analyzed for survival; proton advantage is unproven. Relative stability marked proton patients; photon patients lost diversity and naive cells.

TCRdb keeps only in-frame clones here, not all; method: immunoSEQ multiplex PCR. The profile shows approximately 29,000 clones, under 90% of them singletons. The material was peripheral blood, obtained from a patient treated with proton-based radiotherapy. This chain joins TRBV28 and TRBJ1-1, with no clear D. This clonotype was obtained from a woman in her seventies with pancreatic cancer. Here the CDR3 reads CASSLSRAEAFF. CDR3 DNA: TGTGCCAGCAGTTTATCCCGGGCCGAAGCTTTCTTT.